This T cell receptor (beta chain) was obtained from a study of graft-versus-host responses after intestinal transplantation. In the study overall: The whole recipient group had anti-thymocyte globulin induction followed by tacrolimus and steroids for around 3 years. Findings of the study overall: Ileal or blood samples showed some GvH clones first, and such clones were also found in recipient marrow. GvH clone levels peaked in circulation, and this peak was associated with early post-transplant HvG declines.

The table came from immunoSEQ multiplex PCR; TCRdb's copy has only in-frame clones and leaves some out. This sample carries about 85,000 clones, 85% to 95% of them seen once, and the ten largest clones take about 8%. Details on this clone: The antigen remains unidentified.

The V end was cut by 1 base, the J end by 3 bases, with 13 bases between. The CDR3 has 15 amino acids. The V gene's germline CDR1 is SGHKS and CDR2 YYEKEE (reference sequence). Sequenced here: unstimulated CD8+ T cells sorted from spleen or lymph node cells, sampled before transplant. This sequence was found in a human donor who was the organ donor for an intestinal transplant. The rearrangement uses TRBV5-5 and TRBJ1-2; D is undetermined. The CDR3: CASSLNPGWDYGYTF. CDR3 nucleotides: TGTGCCAGCAGCTTGAACCCGGGGTGGGACTATGGCTACACCTTC.